A selection of T cell receptor beta chains follows, all from one sample in a study of T-cell memory formation after mild COVID-19. TCRdb re-called the 5' RACE reads through MiXCR, storing one row per CDR3 protein. Of 300,000 to 400,000 distinct CDR3 sequences in the sample, approximately 21% were seen once. Sequenced input: PBMCs or a T cell subset sorted from them (not recorded which). These receptors were obtained from an adult woman who had mild COVID-19 (a few samples of this study predate the infection). Cell type and time point are not known. Each CDR3 is given with its conserved first and last residue. Each record gives: V gene, D gene, J gene, clone size, CDR3 DNA, CDR3 protein. A D gene is named only where the DNA matches it firmly. Only some rows state a clone size, as once, few, many or a class for expanded clones.

V: TRBV2; D: TRBD1; J: TRBJ2-1; size: NA; DNA: TGTGCCAGCAGAACCGGACAGGGGGCGTACAATGAGCAGTTCTTC; CDR3: CASRTGQGAYNEQFF
V: TRBV28; D: TRBD1; J: TRBJ2-7; size: NA; DNA: TGTGCCAGCATAGGACAGGGCTACGAGCAGTACTTC; CDR3: CASIGQGYEQYF
V: TRBV5-1; D: NA; J: TRBJ1-1; size: few; DNA: TGCGCCAGCAGCTTGGAAGAATCGCAGAACACTGAAGCTTTCTTT; CDR3: CASSLEESQNTEAFF
V: TRBV4-2; D: TRBD2; J: TRBJ2-7; size: NA; DNA: TGTGCCAGCAGCCTCTCTGCCATAGAGACTAGCGGGGGAACCTACGAGCAGTACTTC; CDR3: CASSLSAIETSGGTYEQYF
V: TRBV3-1; D: NA; J: TRBJ1-2; size: few; DNA: TGTGCCAGCAGCCAAGGTGGTTCTGGCTACACCTTC; CDR3: CASSQGGSGYTF
V: TRBV7-2; D: NA; J: TRBJ2-5; size: NA; DNA: TGTGCCAGCAGCTTAGGGGTCGGGACAAAGACGACCCAGTACTTC; CDR3: CASSLGVGTKTTQYF
V: TRBV7-9; D: NA; J: TRBJ2-2; size: NA; DNA: TGTGCCAGCAGCGACAGACAGGGACTAACGACCGGGGAGCTGTTTTTT; CDR3: CASSDRQGLTTGELFF
V: TRBV3-1; D: TRBD2; J: TRBJ2-7; size: few; DNA: TGTGCCAGCAGCCATACAGCGGGGGCCTACGAGCAGTACTTC; CDR3: CASSHTAGAYEQYF
V: TRBV5-1; D: NA; J: TRBJ1-2; size: few; DNA: TGCGCCAGCAGCAAAGCCCCCGGACCTTATGGCTACACCTTC; CDR3: CASSKAPGPYGYTF
V: TRBV21-1; D: NA; J: TRBJ1-1; size: NA; DNA: TGTGCCAGCAGCCGGGGTGACGGCACTGAAGCTTTCTTT; CDR3: CASSRGDGTEAFF
V: TRBV9; D: TRBD2; J: TRBJ2-3; size: NA; DNA: TGTGCCAGCAGCGTAACTAGCGGGGGGGACCCTAGCACAGATACGCAGTATTTT; CDR3: CASSVTSGGDPSTDTQYF
V: TRBV5-5; D: NA; J: TRBJ1-5; size: NA; DNA: TGTGCCAGCAGCTTGGCCCCAGGGGAGGGCAATCAGCCCCAGCATTTT; CDR3: CASSLAPGEGNQPQHF
V: TRBV18; D: TRBD2; J: TRBJ2-1; size: NA; DNA: TGTGCCAGCTCAAGCGGACTAGCGGGAGTGCATGAGCAGTTCTTC; CDR3: CASSSGLAGVHEQFF
V: TRBV5-1; D: NA; J: TRBJ2-1; size: few; DNA: TGCGCCAGCAGCGACCGGGGAATTTCTCGTGAGCAGTTCTTC; CDR3: CASSDRGISREQFF
V: TRBV7-9; D: NA; J: TRBJ2-2; size: NA; DNA: TGTGCCAGCAGCAAACAGGGAAACTCGAACACCGGGGAGCTGTTTTTT; CDR3: CASSKQGNSNTGELFF
V: TRBV2; D: TRBD1; J: TRBJ1-4; size: few; DNA: TGTGCCAGCAACAACCCCGGACAGGGGTCAGGAGAAAAACTGTTTTTT; CDR3: CASNNPGQGSGEKLFF
V: TRBV7-3; D: NA; J: TRBJ2-2; size: NA; DNA: TGTGCCAGCAGCTTGGAGAGAGGGACCGGGGAGCTGTTTTTT; CDR3: CASSLERGTGELFF
V: TRBV29-1; D: NA; J: TRBJ1-2; size: few; DNA: TGCAGCGTTGAACTATTCGGAGGGTCTTCTGGCTACACCTTC; CDR3: CSVELFGGSSGYTF
V: TRBV7-2; D: TRBD2; J: TRBJ2-3; size: NA; DNA: TGTGCCAGCAGACCGGGACTAGTCGCAGATACGCAGTATTTT; CDR3: CASRPGLVADTQYF
V: TRBV4-1; D: TRBD1; J: TRBJ2-7; size: few; DNA: TGCGCCAGCAGCCAATCCCCAGGGACAGGGCTGGACGAGCAGTACTTC; CDR3: CASSQSPGTGLDEQYF
V: TRBV19; D: TRBD1; J: TRBJ1-5; size: NA; DNA: TGTGCCAGTAGCCCGGGACAGGGTGTAAGCAATCAGCCCCAGCATTTT; CDR3: CASSPGQGVSNQPQHF
V: TRBV12-3/TRBV12-4; D: NA; J: TRBJ2-7; size: few; DNA: TGTGCCAGCAGCCCTGGACAAGCCCCCAGGGAATCCTACGAGCAGTACTTC; CDR3: CASSPGQAPRESYEQYF
V: TRBV6-5; D: NA; J: TRBJ1-5; size: few; DNA: TGTGCCAGCCGCGGGGGGGGTAGCAATCAGCCCCAGCATTTT; CDR3: CASRGGGSNQPQHF
V: TRBV7-3; D: NA; J: TRBJ2-3; size: NA; DNA: TGTGCCACCTCGGACGGAGATACGCAGTATTTT; CDR3: CATSDGDTQYF
V: TRBV5-1; D: NA; J: TRBJ2-7; size: few; DNA: TGCGCCAGCAGCTTGGTTGGGGTTGCCTACGAGCAGTACTTC; CDR3: CASSLVGVAYEQYF
V: TRBV12-3/TRBV12-4; D: NA; J: TRBJ1-2; size: NA; DNA: TGTGCCAGCAGCTCCTTTAGGCCACTATCACCTAACTATGGCTACACCTTC; CDR3: CASSSFRPLSPNYGYTF
V: TRBV5-6; D: NA; J: TRBJ1-1; size: NA; DNA: TGTGCCAGCAGCTTGAGGGGGGAGTACAACACTGAAGCTTTCTTT; CDR3: CASSLRGEYNTEAFF
V: TRBV12-3/TRBV12-4; D: NA; J: TRBJ1-2; size: few; DNA: TGTGCCAGCACCCCATCCGACAGGTTATTACGAGGCTACACCTTC; CDR3: CASTPSDRLLRGYTF
V: TRBV30; D: NA; J: TRBJ2-1; size: few; DNA: TGTGCCTGGAGTCCGGGGGACCTCTCCTACAATGAGCAGTTCTTC; CDR3: CAWSPGDLSYNEQFF
V: TRBV29-1; D: NA; J: TRBJ2-1; size: NA; DNA: TGCAGCGTTGAATCCCCCAATGAGCAGTTCTTC; CDR3: CSVESPNEQFF
V: TRBV6-4; D: NA; J: TRBJ2-2; size: few; DNA: TGTGCCATCAGGGCAAGGGAGGACACCGGGGAGCTGTTTTTT; CDR3: CAIRAREDTGELFF